The 29 T cell receptor beta chains below all came from one sample that was sequenced in a study of T-cell reconstitution after alpha-beta-depleted transplantation in children. Researchers prepared the TCRbeta library using unique molecular identifiers, the study reports. In TCRdb, the PCR reads were re-called with MiXCR into one record per CDR3 protein. Of around 680,000 distinct CDR3 sequences listed, 15% to 20% are singletons. The source was PBMCs from the stem cell graft donor, collected from the stem cell graft. The source of these receptors is a human donor who donated a stem cell graft to a child with acute myeloid leukemia.

This clonotype has at least ten counts. This chain links TRBV6-2 or TRBV6-3 with TRBJ2-7, with TRBD1 as a possible D gene (6 bases). Germline V gene data show CDR1 as MNHEY and CDR2 as SVGEGT. Trimming pared 4 bases from V and 0 bases from J, leaving 13 bases between. This CDR3 spans 15 amino acids. The CDR3 loop reads CASSSLRTVSYEQYF. In DNA, the CDR3 is TGTGCCAGCAGTTCACTCCGGACAGTCTCCTACGAGCAGTACTTC.

About this clonotype: Being one base from a much bigger clone, this may be a read error. The CDR3 spells CSVEVAGEKLFF. CDR3 DNA: TGCAGCGTTGAGGTCGCGGGTGAAAAACTGTTTTTT. The chain links TRBV29-1 to TRBJ1-4; D gene ambiguous. CDR3 length: 12 amino acids. V lost 3 bases to trimming and J lost 7 bases, with 9 bases between them. CDR1 and CDR2 from the germline V gene are SQVTM and ANQGSEA.

The sample holds many counts of this clonotype. The chain links TRBV5-1 to TRBJ1-2; 7 nucleotides align to TRBD1. CDR1 is SGHRS and CDR2 is YFSETQ in the germline V gene. V lost 4 bases to trimming and J lost 2 bases; unmatched junction nucleotides: 2. This CDR3 contains 13 residues. The CDR3 bases are TGCGCCAGCAGCCGGGGACAGAACTATGGCTACACCTTC. Translating gives CASSRGQNYGYTF.

The table lists this clonotype with many counts. The chain joins TRBV24-1 to TRBJ2-7; D gene uncertain. Trimming stripped 12 bases from V and 2 bases from J, with 13 bases between. The CDR3 is 12 residues long. The V gene's germline CDR1 is KGHDR and CDR2 SFDVKD. CDR3 region: CAVQTYPYEQYF. In nucleotides, the CDR3 is TGTGCCGTACAGACTTATCCCTACGAGCAGTACTTC.

This clonotype was observed a handful of times. The chain employs TRBV20-1 and TRBJ1-5; 8 bases agree with TRBD1. CDR1 DFQATT and CDR2 SNEGSKA come from the germline V gene (reference sequence). The CDR3 is made up of 17 amino acids. Here the CDR3 reads CSALSDRVRSSNQPQHF. The CDR3 nucleotides read TGCAGCGCCCTCTCGGACAGGGTAAGGTCGAGCAATCAGCCCCAGCATTTT.

This clonotype was recorded at least ten times. This sequence joins TRBV12-3 or TRBV12-4 and TRBJ2-1, with D possibly being TRBD2 (6 bases). Trimming shortened V by 5 bases and J by 9 bases, and 14 bases separated the two germline ends. The CDR3 sequence is 13 residues long. CDR3 loop: CASSTTSLGEQFF. CDR3 nucleotides: TGTGCCAGCAGTACCACTAGCTTGGGTGAGCAGTTCTTC.

There are a few counts of this clonotype. The chain recombines TRBV5-6 with TRBJ1-2; the D is unclear. Trimming took 2 bases from V and 9 from J, leaving 14 bases between them. CDR3 length: 13 residues. Germline loops: CDR1 SGHDT, CDR2 YYEEEE. CDR3 amino acids: CASSFNWAPSYTF. The CDR3 DNA reads as TGTGCCAGCAGCTTTAATTGGGCGCCCAGCTACACCTTC. The variable domain in full, completed from reference TRBV5-6 and TRBJ1-2, reads DAGVTQSPTHLIKTRGQQVTLRCSPKSGHDTVSWYQQALGQGPQFIFQYYEEEERQRGNFPDRFSGHQFPNYSSELNVNALLLGDSALYLCASSFNWAPSYTFGSGTRLTVV.

A few counts support this clonotype. This chain connects TRBV11-2 to TRBJ2-7, with D hard to call. Trimming shortened V by 5 bases and J by 5 bases, and 10 bases separated the two germline ends. In germline, CDR1 is SGHAT, CDR2 FQNNGV. This CDR3 is 12 amino acids long. For the CDR3, the DNA is TGTGCCAGCAGCCCCGTGTTTGACGAGCAGTACTTC. This translates into CASSPVFDEQYF.

This chain joins TRBV7-2 and TRBJ2-2; 8 nucleotides match TRBD2. The V gene's germline CDR1 is SGHTA and CDR2 FQGNSA. After removal of 5 bases from V and 7 bases from J, the junction contained 6 bases not matched to a gene. This CDR3 has 14 residues. The CDR3 reads CASSRGLAGGELFF. The CDR3 DNA is TGTGCCAGCAGCCGTGGACTAGCAGGCGGGGAGCTGTTTTTT.

This rearrangement joins TRBV12-3 or TRBV12-4 to TRBJ2-2; 9 bases map to TRBD1. The CDR3 is 16 amino acids. V gave up 6 bases and J gave up 4 bases; unmatched junction bases: 9. The CDR3 nucleotides are TGTGCCAGCAGCTCCGGGACAGGGTCGGCCACCGGGGAGCTGTTTTTT. It codes for CASSSGTGSATGELFF.

The chain is built from TRBV20-1 and TRBJ2-1; TRBD1 agrees at 7 bases. CDR1 DFQATT and CDR2 SNEGSKA come from the germline V gene (reference sequence). Trimming removed 6 bases from V and 6 bases from J; junction bases left unmatched: 11. CDR3 length: 14 residues. In DNA, the CDR3 is TGCAGTGCAACCCGACAGGGCGCATCCAATGAGCAGTTCTTC. Translation gives CSATRQGASNEQFF.

This clonotype was found many times. The genes are TRBV20-1 and TRBJ1-6; D gene ambiguous. The germline CDR1 and CDR2 sequences are DFQATT and SNEGSKA (reference sequence). V was trimmed by 4 bases and J by 10 bases, leaving 14 bases between them. The CDR3 sequence is 13 residues long. The CDR3 DNA is TGCAGTGCTACCCTGGACGCTCGGTCACCCCTCCACTTT. Residues: CSATLDARSPLHF.

Ten or more counts support this clonotype. The chain carries TRBV12-3 or TRBV12-4 and TRBJ2-3, with D maybe TRBD1 (6 bases). The CDR3 length is 11 residues. The V gene lost 6 bases and the J gene lost 10 bases, with 11 bases spanning the gap. The CDR3 DNA reads TGTGCCAGCAGGAGGGGGTGGGCGCAGTATTTT. Amino acid sequence: CASRRGWAQYF.

There are many counts of this clonotype. This chain uses TRBV5-5 with TRBJ2-5, with 12 bases fitting TRBD1. The V and J ends lost 6 bases and 4 bases, in that order; junction bases with no gene match: 4. The CDR3 runs to 14 residues. Germline V gene sequence: CDR1 SGHKS, CDR2 YYEKEE (reference sequence). This CDR3 is CASTPGQGAETQYF. The DNA of the CDR3 is TGTGCCAGCACGCCGGGACAGGGGGCAGAGACCCAGTACTTC.

This chain joins TRBV6-5 and TRBJ1-4; no clear D. From germline, CDR1 is MNHEY and CDR2 SVGAGI. CDR3 length: 15 amino acids. V gave up 0 bases and J gave up 8 bases, with 13 bases separating them. This chain's CDR3 is CASSYSPIPGEKLFF. The DNA of the CDR3 is TGTGCCAGCAGTTACTCTCCGATCCCCGGGGAAAAACTGTTTTTT.

This clonotype has at least ten counts. The rearrangement joins TRBV20-1 to TRBJ1-2; D perhaps matches TRBD1 (5 bases). The CDR3 is 12 residues long. Germline V gene sequence: CDR1 DFQATT, CDR2 SNEGSKA (reference sequence). V gave up 7 bases and J gave up 5 bases, with 14 bases separating them. The CDR3 bases are TGCAGTGTCAAGGGGCGCGGGTATGGCTACACCTTC. It yields the protein CSVKGRGYGYTF.

This clonotype was seen at least ten times. The gene calls are TRBV6-4 and TRBJ2-2; unclear D gene. This CDR3 has 14 residues. V was pared by 5 bases and J by 1 base, with 8 bases between. Germline CDR1 is MRHNA and CDR2 is SNTAGT. CDR3 amino acids: CASSPEGNTGELFF. The CDR3 DNA is TGTGCCAGCAGTCCGGAAGGGAACACCGGGGAGCTGTTTTTT.

The chain combines TRBV3-1 with TRBJ2-1; D remains unclear. Trimming removed 5 bases at V and 9 bases at J, with 11 bases between. Germline loops: CDR1 LGHDT, CDR2 YNNKEL (reference sequence). The CDR3 has 12 amino acids. CDR3 DNA: TGTGCCAGCAGCGACTTCCAAGCTGAGCAGTTCTTC. Amino acid sequence: CASSDFQAEQFF.

The CDR3 is CASSLKTGSLGYTF. The CDR3 DNA sequence: TGTGCCAGCAGTCTCAAGACAGGGTCCCTTGGCTACACCTTC. This chain uses TRBV12-3 or TRBV12-4 with TRBJ1-2; 7 nucleotides line up with TRBD1. V dropped 5 bases and J dropped 7; count of bases not matched to a gene: 10. The CDR3 covers 14 residues.

This clonotype was seen repeatedly, ten times or more. At one end, the junction sequence differs from germline, possibly due to a read error. The V gene is TRBV9, the J gene TRBJ2-3; TRBD2 matches 10 bases. CDR3 length: 13 amino acids. CDR1 is SGDLS, CDR2 YYNGEE, per germline. CDR3 sequence: CASSGGSTDTQYF. CDR3 bases: TGTGCCAGTAGCGGGGGGAGCACAGATACGCAGTATTTT.

This clonotype was detected only a few times. V and J are TRBV20-1 and TRBJ2-7; a weak D match, TRBD1 (5 bases). CDR3 size: 13 residues. The V and J ends lost 5 bases and 1 base respectively, with 12 bases between them. CDR1 is DFQATT and CDR2 is SNEGSKA in the germline V gene (reference sequence). The CDR3 region has the DNA TGCAGTGCTCGAAACAGACAGTCCTACGAGCAGTACGTC. Its translation: CSARNRQSYEQYV.

This clonotype showed up just a few times. CDR3 nucleotides: TGTGCCAGCAGTGTACTGAGCGGGGGGGCGTACAATGAGCAGTTCTTC. Translated, it gives CASSVLSGGAYNEQFF. The gene calls are TRBV6-5 and TRBJ2-1, with 10 bases aligning to TRBD2. This CDR3 has 16 residues. The J segment lost 4 bases and the V segment lost 5 bases, leaving 8 bases of the junction unmatched. Germline loops: CDR1 MNHEY, CDR2 SVGAGI.

This clonotype was detected only a few times. The rearrangement uses TRBV15 and TRBJ1-5; D gene uncertain. Germline V gene sequence: CDR1 LNHNV, CDR2 YYDKDF (reference sequence). The CDR3 totals 18 residues. The ends were cut back, 0 bases at V and 0 bases at J, with 15 bases in the middle. For the CDR3, the DNA is TGTGCCACCAGCAGAGAGGTGCCAGACGGCTATAGCAATCAGCCCCAGCATTTT. Translated, it gives CATSREVPDGYSNQPQHF.

This clonotype was seen ten or more times. The rearrangement links TRBV20-1 to TRBJ2-3; D unclear. Germline V gene data show CDR1 as DFQATT and CDR2 as SNEGSKA (reference sequence). This CDR3 contains 11 residues. Trimming took off 2 bases at V and 5 bases at J, with 5 bases between the two ends. CDR3 amino acids: CSARLGDTQYF. The DNA of the CDR3 is TGCAGTGCTAGATTGGGAGATACGCAGTATTTT.

There are many counts of this clonotype. The chain joins TRBV7-2 to TRBJ2-1; possibly TRBD2 for D (6 bases). This CDR3 comprises 15 residues. The germline gives CDR1 SGHTA, CDR2 FQGNSA. Trimming shortened V by 6 bases and J by 3 bases, and 15 bases separated the two germline ends. CDR3 coding DNA: TGTGCCAGCAGTACGACGGGACTTAACTACAATGAGCAGTTCTTC. The encoded protein is CASSTTGLNYNEQFF.

The J gene is TRBJ2-1, the V gene TRBV4-3; D possibly corresponds to TRBD2 (6 bases). CDR3 length: 14 amino acids. CDR1 and CDR2 from the germline V gene are LGHNA and YSLEER. The ends were cut back, 3 bases at V and 5 bases at J, with 11 bases in the middle. CDR3 region: CASSHGGANNEQFF. CDR3 in DNA: TGCGCCAGCAGCCACGGCGGGGCTAACAATGAGCAGTTCTTC.

As to this clonotype: Since a much larger clone is just one base distant, this may be a read error. V is TRBV29-1 and J is TRBJ2-7, with D unclear. Trimming cost V 5 bases and J 6 bases, with 11 bases left between them. Germline V gene sequence: CDR1 SQVTM, CDR2 ANQGSEA. The CDR3 is made up of 11 amino acids. DNA of the CDR3: TGCAGCGTTAAAGGGAAGGGCGAGCAGTACTTC. Translated, it gives CSVKGKGEQYF.

This clonotype was detected once. Germline is not matched at one junction end, which may reflect a read error. The chain joins TRBV7-3 to TRBJ2-3; 8 bases are shared with TRBD1. The CDR3 has 15 residues. Germline V gene data show CDR1 as SGHTA and CDR2 as FQGTGA. CDR3 protein: CASSLTGGHTDTQYF. The CDR3 DNA sequence: TGTGCCAGCAGCCTAACAGGGGGTCACACAGATACGCAGTATTTT.

This clonotype was detected only a few times. V and J are TRBV15 and TRBJ2-2; 11 bases line up with TRBD2. CDR3 length: 15 amino acids. The ends lost 4 bases at V and 9 bases at J; junction bases unmatched: 7. CDR1 is LNHNV and CDR2 is YYDKDF in the germline V gene (reference sequence). Here the CDR3 DNA reads TGTGCCACCAGCAAAACGACTAGCGGGACACGGGAGCTGTTTTTT. Its protein product is CATSKTTSGTRELFF.